The T cell receptor beta chain described here comes from a study of cytomegalovirus exposure and HLA in healthy donors. The study, taken as a whole, reports: Previously analyzed data showed that most TCR beta V segments were productive at a frequency of about 90% or about 30%.

Researchers ran the PCR with 60 Vbeta and 13 Jbeta primers. The repertoire was sequenced with immunoSEQ multiplex PCR; TCRdb's copy has only in-frame clones and lacks some. The sample comprises about 170,000 clones, roughly four fifths of which are singletons, and approximately 2.1% rests with the top ten. As concerns this clone: What it binds is unknown.

Trimming left V 4 bases short and J 4 bases short, with 12 bases between. The CDR3 consists of 14 residues. CDR1 and CDR2 (germline): MNHNS, SASEGT. Source material: PBMCs. The receptor comes from a woman under 30 in good health and CMV-seronegative. J is TRBJ2-3 and V is TRBV6-1; D is ambiguous. The CDR3 region has the DNA TGTGCCAGCAGTGGGTCCCCTGGAGCAGATACGCAGTATTTT. It is translated as CASSGSPGADTQYF.